The count of the clone carrying this TCR beta chain is one. Its antigen is unidentified. PCR primers comprised 60 Vbeta and 13 Jbeta primers. Using immunoSEQ multiplex PCR, the repertoire was profiled, and TCRdb retains in-frame clones only, with some absent. The sample lists fewer than 75,000 clones, roughly 70% occurring once. This CDR3 region has 15 residues. Germline V gene data show CDR1 as SGHTA and CDR2 as FQGNSA. V shed 1 base, J shed 3 bases, and the junction held 2 bases outside the gene matches. These data belong to a study of cytomegalovirus exposure and HLA in healthy donors. Study observations and caveats: As a later analysis revealed, the rate of TCR association differed by HLA locus, with DRB1 most and HLA-C fewest. Investigators reported over 150 TCR beta chains as tied to cytomegalovirus. As a later analysis showed, several of the most significant clusters appeared to be linked to common viral pathogens.

The sequence was obtained from an older man in good health and CMV-seronegative. The chain is built from TRBV7-2 and TRBJ2-2; TRBD2 agrees at 7 bases. Input material: PBMCs. This CDR3 is CASSLVGGDTGELFF. CDR3 in DNA: TGTGCCAGCAGCTTAGTTGGGGGGGACACCGGGGAGCTGTTTTTT.